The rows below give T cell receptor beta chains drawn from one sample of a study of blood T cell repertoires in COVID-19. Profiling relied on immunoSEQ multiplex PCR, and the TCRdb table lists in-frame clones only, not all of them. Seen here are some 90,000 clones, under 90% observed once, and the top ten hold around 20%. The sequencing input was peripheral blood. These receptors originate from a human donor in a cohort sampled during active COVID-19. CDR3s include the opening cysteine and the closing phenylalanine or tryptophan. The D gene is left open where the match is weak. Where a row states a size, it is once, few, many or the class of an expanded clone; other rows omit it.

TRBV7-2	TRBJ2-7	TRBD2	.	CASSNPLAGAYEQYF	TGTGCCAGCAGCAACCCCCTAGCGGGGGCCTACGAGCAGTACTTC
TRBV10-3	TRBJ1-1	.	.	CAISQDSEAFF	TGTGCCATCAGCCAGGACAGTGAAGCTTTCTTT
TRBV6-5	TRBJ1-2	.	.	CASTNPGETSNGYTF	TGTGCCAGCACCAATCCTGGGGAGACAAGTAATGGCTACACCTTC
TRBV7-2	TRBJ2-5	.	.	CASRAPSGTLYQETQYF	TGTGCCAGCAGAGCTCCATCCGGGACACTCTACCAAGAGACCCAGTACTTC
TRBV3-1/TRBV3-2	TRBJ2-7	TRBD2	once	CASSPPPRGESYEQYF	TGTGCCAGCAGCCCCCCTCCCCGGGGGGAATCTTACGAGCAGTACTTC
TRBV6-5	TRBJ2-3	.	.	CASSSTDTQYF	TGTGCCAGCTCGAGCACAGATACGCAGTATTTT
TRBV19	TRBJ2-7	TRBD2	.	CASSQGLAGTYEQYF	TGTGCCAGTAGTCAAGGACTAGCGGGAACCTACGAGCAGTACTTC
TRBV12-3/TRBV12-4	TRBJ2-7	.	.	CASSLAGAGPQYF	TGTGCCAGCAGTTTAGCGGGAGCAGGCCCCCAGTACTTC
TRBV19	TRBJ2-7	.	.	CASSRDIYEQYF	TGTGCCAGTAGTAGGGACATCTACGAGCAGTACTTC
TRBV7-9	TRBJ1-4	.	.	CASSLAGAATNEKLFF	TGTGCCAGCAGCTTAGCGGGGGCCGCAACTAATGAAAAACTGTTTTTT
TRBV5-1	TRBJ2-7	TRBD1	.	CASSVQGARNEQYF	TGCGCCAGCAGCGTTCAGGGGGCGAGGAACGAGCAGTACTTC
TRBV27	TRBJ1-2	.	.	CASSLSANYGYTF	TGTGCCAGCAGTTTATCGGCAAACTATGGCTACACCTTC
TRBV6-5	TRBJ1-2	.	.	CASKTDNGFYGYTF	TGTGCCAGCAAAACGGACAACGGATTTTATGGCTACACCTTC
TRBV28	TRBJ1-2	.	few	CASSLSGSNYGYTF	TGTGCCAGCAGTTTATCTGGGAGTAACTATGGCTACACCTTC
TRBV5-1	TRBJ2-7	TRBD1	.	CASSLGTGVNEQYF	TGCGCCAGCAGCCTGGGGACAGGGGTAAACGAGCAGTACTTC
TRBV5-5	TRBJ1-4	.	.	CASSLAGANNEKLFF	TGTGCCAGCAGCTTGGCAGGGGCAAATAATGAAAAACTGTTTTTT
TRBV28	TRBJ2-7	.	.	CASSSPSSYEQYF	TGTGCCAGCAGCTCCCCCTCCTCCTACGAGCAGTACTTC
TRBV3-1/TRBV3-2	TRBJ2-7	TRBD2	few	CASSQGLAGDYEQYF	TGTGCCAGCAGCCAAGGACTAGCGGGAGACTACGAGCAGTACTTC
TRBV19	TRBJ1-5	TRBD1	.	CASSTRRGQMINQPQHF	TGTGCCAGTAGTACCCGAAGGGGACAGATGATTAATCAGCCCCAGCATTTT
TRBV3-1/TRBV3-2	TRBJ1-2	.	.	CASTLGRRNGYTF	TGTGCCAGCACCCTCGGGAGAAGGAATGGCTACACCTTC
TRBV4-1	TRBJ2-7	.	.	CASSPSERVTYEQYF	TGCGCCAGCAGCCCCTCGGAGCGGGTAACCTACGAGCAGTACTTC
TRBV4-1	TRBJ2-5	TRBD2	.	CASSQPLLAGGGRTQYF	TGCGCCAGCAGCCAACCCCTACTAGCGGGGGGAGGTAGGACCCAGTACTTC
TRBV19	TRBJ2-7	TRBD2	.	CASSRTSGYSYEQYF	TGTGCCAGTAGTAGGACTAGCGGGTATTCCTACGAGCAGTACTTC
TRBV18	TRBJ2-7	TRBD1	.	CASSPPNGRTGAYEQYF	TGTGCCAGCTCACCACCGAATGGACGGACAGGAGCCTACGAGCAGTACTTC
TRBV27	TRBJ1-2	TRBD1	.	CASSQGGASNYGYTF	TGTGCCAGCAGTCAAGGGGGCGCATCCAACTATGGCTACACCTTC
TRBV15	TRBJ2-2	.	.	CATSRVAPIDSRGELFF	TGTGCCACCAGCAGAGTAGCCCCAATTGATAGTCGAGGGGAGCTGTTTTTT
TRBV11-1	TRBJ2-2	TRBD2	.	CASSLESGSTGELFF	TGTGCCAGCAGCTTAGAAAGCGGGAGCACCGGGGAGCTGTTTTTT
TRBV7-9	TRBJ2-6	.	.	CASSLVIRSGANVLTF	TGTGCCAGCAGCTTAGTTATCCGGTCTGGGGCCAACGTCCTGACTTTC
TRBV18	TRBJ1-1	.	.	CASSESGGRNTEAFF	TGTGCCAGCTCGGAATCGGGGGGCCGGAACACTGAAGCTTTCTTT
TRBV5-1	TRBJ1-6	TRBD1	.	CASDPGQGNSPLHF	TGCGCCAGCGATCCGGGACAGGGCAATTCACCCCTCCACTTT
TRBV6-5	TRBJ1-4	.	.	CASSYAGLMGEKLFF	TGTGCCAGCAGTTACGCGGGGCTAATGGGCGAAAAACTGTTTTTT
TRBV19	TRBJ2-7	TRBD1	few	CASSIQTGAGIEQYF	TGTGCCAGTAGTATCCAGACAGGGGCCGGGATCGAGCAGTACTTC
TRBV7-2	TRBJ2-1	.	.	CASSFLPPGDSYNEQFF	TGTGCCAGCAGCTTTCTACCCCCCGGGGACTCCTACAATGAGCAGTTCTTC
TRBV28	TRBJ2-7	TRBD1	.	CASSSFIYRDRGDSYEQYF	TGTGCCAGCAGTTCATTTATTTACCGGGACAGGGGGGACTCCTACGAGCAGTACTTC
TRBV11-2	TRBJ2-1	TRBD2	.	CASSRRTRGYDEQFF	TGTGCCAGCAGCCGTAGGACTAGAGGGTACGATGAGCAGTTCTTC
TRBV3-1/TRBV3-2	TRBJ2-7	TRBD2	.	CASSQALAGQIFSYEQYF	TGTGCCAGCAGCCAAGCCCTAGCGGGACAAATATTTTCCTACGAGCAGTACTTC
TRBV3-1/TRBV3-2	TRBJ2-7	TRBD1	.	CASSQGQGAEYF	TGTGCCAGCAGCCAAGGACAGGGGGCGGAGTACTTC
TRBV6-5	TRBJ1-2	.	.	CASSPGGSRYGYTF	TGTGCCAGCAGCCCCGGGGGGTCCCGCTATGGCTACACCTTC
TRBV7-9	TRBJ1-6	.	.	CASREIYNSPLHF	TGTGCCAGCCGAGAAATCTATAATTCACCCCTCCACTTT
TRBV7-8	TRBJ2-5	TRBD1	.	CASSLGGTGGGETQYF	TGTGCCAGCAGCTTAGGAGGGACAGGGGGTGGAGAGACCCAGTACTTC
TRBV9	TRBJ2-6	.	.	CASSVGHSGANVLTF	TGTGCCAGCAGCGTGGGCCACTCTGGGGCCAACGTCCTGACTTTC
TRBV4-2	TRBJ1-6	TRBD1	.	CASSQGGQGASNSPLHF	TGTGCCAGCAGCCAAGGGGGACAGGGGGCCTCAAATTCACCCCTCCACTTT
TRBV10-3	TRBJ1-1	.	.	CAITESGATEAFF	TGTGCCATCACTGAGTCAGGGGCCACTGAAGCTTTCTTT
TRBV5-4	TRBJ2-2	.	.	CASSLGDTYTGELFF	TGTGCCAGCAGCTTGGGGGACACCTACACCGGGGAGCTGTTTTTT
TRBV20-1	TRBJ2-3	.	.	CSASVVPVTDTQYF	TGCAGTGCTAGTGTCGTGCCGGTCACAGATACGCAGTATTTT
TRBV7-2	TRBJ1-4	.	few	CASRTGVYEKLFF	TGTGCCAGCAGGACCGGGGTATATGAAAAACTGTTTTTT
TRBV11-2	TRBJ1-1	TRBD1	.	CASSLGTGVGTEAFF	TGTGCCAGCAGCTTAGGGACAGGGGTCGGAACTGAAGCTTTCTTT
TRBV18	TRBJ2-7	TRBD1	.	CASSPPGTGGNEQYF	TGTGCCAGCTCACCGCCAGGGACAGGGGGCAACGAGCAGTACTTC
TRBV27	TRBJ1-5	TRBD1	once	CASRNLRGIGNQPQHF	TGTGCCAGCAGGAATCTCAGGGGGATTGGCAATCAGCCCCAGCATTTT
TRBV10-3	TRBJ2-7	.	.	CAISVQGGYEQYF	TGTGCCATCAGTGTTCAGGGGGGCTACGAGCAGTACTTC
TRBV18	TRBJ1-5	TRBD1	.	CASSRQGSDQPQHF	TGTGCCAGCTCACGACAGGGTTCTGATCAGCCCCAGCATTTT
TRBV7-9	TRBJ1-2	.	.	CASSQGRGIHGYTF	TGTGCCAGCAGTCAAGGACGGGGGATCCATGGCTACACCTTC